The 28 T cell receptor beta chains presented below share a single source sample, sequenced in a study of cytomegalovirus exposure and HLA in healthy donors. The PCR made use of 60 Vbeta and 13 Jbeta primers. Using immunoSEQ multiplex PCR, the repertoire was profiled, and TCRdb retains in-frame clones only, with some absent. The data contain some 97,000 clones, more than 65% of them seen just once; the ten biggest clones take up approximately 4.8%. The sample consisted of PBMCs. The receptors here all came from a woman aged 18-29 years in good health and CMV-seropositive.

The CDR3 sequence: CASSHGQAYNEQFF. The CDR3 nucleotides are TGTGCCAGCAGTCACGGACAGGCGTACAATGAGCAGTTCTTC. V is TRBV27 and J is TRBJ2-1; 7 bases fit TRBD1. The CDR3 contains 14 residues. The V and J ends lost 5 bases and 4 bases, in that order; junction bases with no gene match: 5. Germline lookup yields CDR1 MNHEY and CDR2 SMNVEV (reference sequence).

The chain is built from TRBV10-3 and TRBJ1-1; possible D gene TRBD1, 5 bases. The CDR3 has 12 amino acids. The V gene's germline CDR1 is ENHRY and CDR2 SYGVKD. The V end was cut by 6 bases, the J end by 3 bases, with 8 bases between. CDR3 nucleotides: TGTGCCATCAGCAGGGTGGACACTGAAGCTTTCTTT. It yields the protein CAISRVDTEAFF.

The DNA for the CDR3 is TGCAGCGGCGACAGGGAACAAGAGACCCAGTACTTC. Translation: CSGDREQETQYF. This chain uses TRBV29-1 with TRBJ2-5; 7 bases fit TRBD1. J lost 2 bases, V lost 7 bases, and 4 bases had no gene match. The CDR3 is 12 residues long. The germline CDR1 and CDR2 sequences are SQVTM and ANQGSEA.

This clone has only a few counts. The CDR3 nucleotides are TGTGCCAGCAGCCCTCAGGGGCCTGGAAACACCATATATTTT. Translating it yields CASSPQGPGNTIYF. This chain joins TRBV7-8 and TRBJ1-3, with TRBD1 as a possible D gene (6 bases). Trimming pared 5 bases from V and 2 bases from J, leaving 10 bases between. CDR3 length: 14 residues. Germline V gene lookup returns CDR1 SGHVS and CDR2 FQNEAQ.

V and J are TRBV6-5 and TRBJ1-5; 7 nucleotides align to TRBD1. The V and J ends lost 6 bases and 3 bases, in that order; junction bases with no gene match: 5. Germline CDR1 and CDR2: MNHEY and SVGAGI. The CDR3 is 14 residues long. The CDR3: CASRYRGDNQPQHF. CDR3 bases: TGTGCCAGCAGATACAGGGGTGACAATCAGCCCCAGCATTTT.

V usage is TRBV6-1 and J usage is TRBJ1-2; 9 bases match TRBD1. The CDR3 length is 14 residues. Germline lookup yields CDR1 MNHNS and CDR2 SASEGT. V lost 6 bases to trimming and J lost 4 bases; unmatched junction nucleotides: 6. The CDR3 is CASRKQGAGYGYTF. In DNA, the CDR3 is TGTGCCAGCAGAAAACAGGGGGCGGGCTATGGCTACACCTTC.

The chain carries TRBV11-3 and TRBJ2-3; D unresolved. In germline, CDR1 is SGHNT, CDR2 YENEEA. V was shortened by 1 base and J by 8 bases, with 10 bases between the two germline ends. The CDR3 contains 13 residues. The CDR3 sequence: CASSLGLGSTQYF. The DNA for the CDR3 is TGTGCCAGCAGCTTAGGTCTTGGTAGTACGCAGTATTTT.

This chain connects TRBV7-2 to TRBJ1-2, with a possible D match to TRBD1 (6 bases). The CDR3 is made up of 13 amino acids. Trimming removed 4 bases from V and 6 bases from J, with 12 bases in between. The V gene's germline CDR1 is SGHTA and CDR2 FQGNSA. CDR3 amino acids: CASSYRAQDGYTF. For the CDR3, the DNA is TGTGCCAGCAGCTACAGGGCCCAGGATGGCTACACCTTC.

The rearrangement links TRBV27 to TRBJ1-3; D gene uncertain. Germline V gene sequence: CDR1 MNHEY, CDR2 SMNVEV (reference sequence). Trimming stripped 6 bases from V and 4 bases from J, with 16 bases between. CDR3 size: 15 residues. CDR3 nucleotide sequence: TGTGCCAGCAGCCCAAGTGGCGGCTCAGGAAACACCATATATTTT. This sequence encodes CASSPSGGSGNTIYF.

This clone turned up a few times. This chain connects TRBV5-4 to TRBJ2-3, with 7 bases matching TRBD2. V gave up 4 bases and J gave up 0 bases; unmatched junction bases: 8. CDR3 length: 16 amino acids. CDR1 and CDR2 (germline): SGHNT, YYREEE (reference sequence). CDR3 in amino acids: CASSPREGPSTDTQYF. As DNA, the CDR3 is TGTGCCAGCAGCCCAAGGGAGGGGCCCAGCACAGATACGCAGTATTTT.

This chain joins TRBV5-1 and TRBJ2-1; no reliable D call. The length of the CDR3 is 12 residues. Deletions cut 0 bases from V and 9 bases from J, with 7 bases between. CDR1 is SGHRS, CDR2 YFSETQ, per germline. DNA of the CDR3: TGCGCCAGCAGCTTGGCCCCCGGTGAGCAGTTCTTC. This codes for CASSLAPGEQFF.

The rearrangement joins TRBV7-8 to TRBJ2-1, with TRBD2 matching 7 bases. This CDR3 contains 16 residues. The V and J ends lost 1 base and 8 bases, in that order; junction bases with no gene match: 11. The germline V gene has CDR1 SGHVS and CDR2 FQNEAQ. CDR3 in amino acids: CASSLGGTTFTDEQFF. In DNA, the CDR3 is TGTGCCAGCAGCTTAGGCGGGACTACCTTTACGGATGAGCAGTTCTTC.

The chain recombines TRBV19 with TRBJ1-5; 8 bases agree with TRBD1. Germline CDR1 is LNHDA and CDR2 is SQIVND (reference sequence). Trimming at V came to 3 bases and at J to 9 bases, leaving 19 bases not matched to a gene. This CDR3 contains 18 residues. The CDR3 loop is CASSISSGQALSGRPQHF. Written as DNA, the CDR3 is TGTGCCAGTAGTATTAGTTCGGGACAGGCTCTATCGGGTCGGCCCCAGCATTTT.

The chain carries TRBV5-1 and TRBJ2-5; perhaps TRBD2 as D (5 bases). The germline V and J ends were trimmed by 3 bases and 1 base, with 10 bases remaining between them. The CDR3 has 14 residues. CDR1 is SGHRS and CDR2 is YFSETQ in the germline V gene. In DNA form, the CDR3 reads TGCGCCAGCAGCTACGGACTGCTCCAAGAGACCCAGTACTTC. Amino acids: CASSYGLLQETQYF.

V gene TRBV5-4 combines with J gene TRBJ2-7, with 10 positions matching TRBD1. CDR1 and CDR2 from the germline V gene are SGHNT and YYREEE (reference sequence). J was trimmed by 4 bases and V by 0 bases; bases with no gene match: 7. The CDR3 consists of 16 residues. DNA for the CDR3: TGTGCCAGCAGCTTGGCCATAGGACAGGGGGTATACGAGCAGTACTTC. Translating it yields CASSLAIGQGVYEQYF.

The chain links TRBV19 to TRBJ1-1; weak D call: TRBD1 (6 bases). Germline V gives CDR1 LNHDA, CDR2 SQIVND (reference sequence). The CDR3 contains 12 residues. V lost 8 bases and J lost 5, with 12 bases in between. The CDR3 nucleotides are TGTGCCAGTCGAACAGGGTTAACTGAAGCTTTCTTT. Its protein is CASRTGLTEAFF.

This chain joins TRBV28 and TRBJ2-3; 8 nucleotides align to TRBD2. The CDR3 contains 14 residues. Germline values: CDR1 MDHEN, CDR2 SYDVKM. V lost 7 bases and J lost 3; bases outside the gene matches: 6. DNA for the CDR3: TGTGCCAGCAAGGAGGGCGGGGGGACAGATACGCAGTATTTT. Translating gives CASKEGGGTDTQYF.

The V and J genes are TRBV28 and TRBJ2-1, with D possibly being TRBD2 (6 bases). CDR1 is MDHEN and CDR2 is SYDVKM in the germline V gene. V dropped 5 bases and J dropped 5 bases, with 10 bases sitting between them. The CDR3 spans 13 residues. The CDR3 sequence is CASSPWGDNEQFF. As DNA, the CDR3 is TGTGCCAGCAGTCCCTGGGGGGACAATGAGCAGTTCTTC.

This chain links TRBV5-6 with TRBJ2-7; perhaps TRBD2 as D (6 bases). Germline V gives CDR1 SGHDT, CDR2 YYEEEE. With 1 base removed from V and 5 bases from J, the gap between germline ends came to 19 bases. The CDR3 sequence is 16 residues long. This CDR3 reads CASSLSIGRGVHEQYF. CDR3 DNA sequence: TGTGCCAGCAGCTTGTCTATAGGGCGGGGAGTGCACGAGCAGTACTTC.

The sample holds one count of this clone. The V call is TRBV6-6, the J call TRBJ1-5; 11 positions match TRBD1. V was clipped by 5 bases and J by 4 bases; unmatched bases: 4. Germline CDR1 MNHNY, CDR2 SVGAGI (reference sequence). CDR3 size: 15 residues. CDR3 in DNA: TGTGCCAGCAGTCACGGACAGGGGGCTAATCAGCCCCAGCATTTT. Its protein product is CASSHGQGANQPQHF.

The table lists this clone with a few counts. The chain is built from TRBV13 and TRBJ2-7; maybe TRBD1 (5 bases). Germline V gives CDR1 PRHDT, CDR2 FYEKMQ (reference sequence). CDR3 length equals 13 residues. The V end lost 5 bases, the J end lost 6 bases, and 14 bases lay between the germline ends. The CDR3 protein is CASSDDTGFEQYF. The CDR3 region has the DNA TGTGCCAGCAGCGATGATACAGGATTCGAGCAGTACTTC.

The CDR3 DNA sequence: TGTGCCAGCAGCGGAACCCTAGGTGGGACAGATACGCAGTATTTT. Protein product: CASSGTLGGTDTQYF. The genes are TRBV7-3 and TRBJ2-3; D ambiguous. The V gene lost 5 bases and the J gene lost 3 bases, with 15 bases spanning the gap. CDR3 length: 15 amino acids. Germline V gives CDR1 SGHTA, CDR2 FQGTGA. Full variable domain (missing parts from reference TRBV7-3 and TRBJ2-3): GAGVSQTPSNKVTEKGKYVELRCDPISGHTALYWYRQSLGQGPEFLIYFQGTGAADDSGLPNDRFFAVRPEGSVSTLKIQRTERGDSAVYLCASSGTLGGTDTQYFGPGTRLTVL.

J is TRBJ2-1 and V is TRBV5-1, with D possibly TRBD1 on 6 matching bases. V lost 3 bases, J lost 7 bases, and 17 bases lay in between. The V gene's germline CDR1 is SGHRS and CDR2 YFSETQ. The CDR3 spans 15 residues. CDR3: CASSYRDGWSNEQFF. As DNA, the CDR3 is TGCGCCAGCAGCTACAGGGATGGGTGGTCGAATGAGCAGTTCTTC.

The V gene is TRBV6-4, the J gene TRBJ2-1; 9 bases fit TRBD2. The CDR3 has 14 amino acids. After removal of 4 bases from V and 10 bases from J, the junction contained 8 bases not matched to a gene. The germline CDR1 and CDR2 sequences are MRHNA and SNTAGT. The CDR3 protein is CASSVGSGSWEQFF. CDR3 nucleotide sequence: TGTGCCAGCAGTGTGGGTAGCGGGAGTTGGGAGCAGTTCTTC.

The V and J genes are TRBV29-1 and TRBJ2-3; maybe TRBD2 (5 bases). The CDR3 covers 12 residues. Germline V gene data show CDR1 as SQVTM and CDR2 as ANQGSEA. V was shortened by 7 bases and J by 1 base, with 9 bases between the two germline ends. CDR3 sequence: CSGESGTDTQYF. The CDR3, as DNA: TGCAGCGGGGAGAGTGGCACAGATACGCAGTATTTT.

The chain employs TRBV7-2 and TRBJ2-3, with TRBD2 identical over 12 bases. Trimming removed 4 bases from V and 4 bases from J; junction bases left unmatched: 6. This CDR3 has 16 amino acids. CDR1 is SGHTA, CDR2 FQGNSA, per germline. CDR3 loop: CASSSLTSGSSDTQYF. In nucleotides, the CDR3 is TGTGCCAGCAGCTCGTTGACTAGCGGGAGTTCAGATACGCAGTATTTT.

This rearrangement joins TRBV5-1 to TRBJ2-3, with D perhaps TRBD2 (6 bases). V lost 0 bases to trimming and J lost 2 bases, with 13 bases between them. The length of the CDR3 is 16 residues. Germline CDR1 SGHRS, CDR2 YFSETQ. The CDR3: CASSLAGEAHTDTQYF. DNA of the CDR3: TGCGCCAGCAGCTTGGCGGGGGAGGCCCACACAGATACGCAGTATTTT.

The CDR3, as DNA: TGTGCCAGCAGCCTGGGGGACAGGGGGCTCGAGCAGTACTTC. Encoded protein: CASSLGDRGLEQYF. The chain employs TRBV9 and TRBJ2-7; 12 bases fit TRBD1. After removal of 4 bases from V and 6 bases from J, the junction contained 5 bases not matched to a gene. Germline values: CDR1 SGDLS, CDR2 YYNGEE. The CDR3 is 14 amino acids.